This record covers a single TCR beta chain. Its antigen is undetermined. Given a much more abundant clone one base away, this may be a read error. This CDR3 has 15 amino acids. Germline CDR1 and CDR2: SEHNR and FQNEAQ (reference sequence). This sample was included in a study of Graves' ophthalmopathy and Graves' hyperthyroidism. Study observations and caveats: Ophthalmopathy and stable hyperthyroidism were discriminated by a 13-signature model, with about 91% sensitivity and under 84% specificity. Thyroid clonotypes that were expanded above 0.001 frequency mostly also appeared in blood.

Amplified material comprised TCR beta CDR3 regions derived from RNA transcripts. Investigators did first-round RT-PCR with HTBI primers, then second-round multiplex PCR. TCRdb re-analysed the multiplex PCR reads in MiXCR, keeping a single row per CDR3 protein. Among approximately 640,000 distinct CDR3 sequences, roughly two fifths were seen once, and the ten largest hold 2.5% to 3.5%. The clonotype originates from an adult man with Graves' ophthalmopathy. Specimen: peripheral blood. The chain joins TRBV7-9 to TRBJ1-3, with unresolved D. CDR3 sequence: CASSLDVRSGDTIYF. CDR3 bases: TGTGCCAGCAGCTTAGATGTTCGCTCTGGAGACACCATATATTTT.